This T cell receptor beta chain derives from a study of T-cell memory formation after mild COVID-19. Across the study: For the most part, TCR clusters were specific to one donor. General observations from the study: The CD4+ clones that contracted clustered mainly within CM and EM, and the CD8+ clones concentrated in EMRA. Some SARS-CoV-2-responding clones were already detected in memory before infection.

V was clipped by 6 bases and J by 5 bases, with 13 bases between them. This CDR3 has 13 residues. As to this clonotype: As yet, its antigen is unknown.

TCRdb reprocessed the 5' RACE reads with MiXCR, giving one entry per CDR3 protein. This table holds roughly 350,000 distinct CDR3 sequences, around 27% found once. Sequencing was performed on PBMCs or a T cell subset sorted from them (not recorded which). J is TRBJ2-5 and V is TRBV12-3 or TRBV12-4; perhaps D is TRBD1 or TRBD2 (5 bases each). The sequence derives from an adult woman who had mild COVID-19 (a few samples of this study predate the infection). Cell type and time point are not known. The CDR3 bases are TGTGCCAGCAGCACGGGACCCTGGGAGACCCAGTACTTC. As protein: CASSTGPWETQYF.